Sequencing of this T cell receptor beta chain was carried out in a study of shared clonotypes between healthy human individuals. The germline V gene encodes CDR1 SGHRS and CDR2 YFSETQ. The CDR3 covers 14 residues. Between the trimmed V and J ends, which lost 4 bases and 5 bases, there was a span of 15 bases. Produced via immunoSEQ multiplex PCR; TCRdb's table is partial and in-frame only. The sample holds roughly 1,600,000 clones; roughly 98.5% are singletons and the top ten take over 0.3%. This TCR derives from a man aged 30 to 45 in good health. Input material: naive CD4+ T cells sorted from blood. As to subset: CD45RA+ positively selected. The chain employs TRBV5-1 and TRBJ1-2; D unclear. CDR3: CASSPGLGSYGYTF. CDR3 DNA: TGCGCCAGCAGCCCGGGGTTGGGCTCGTATGGCTACACCTTC. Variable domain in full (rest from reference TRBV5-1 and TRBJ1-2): KAGVTQTPRYLIKTRGQQVTLSCSPISGHRSVSWYQQTPGQGLQFLFEYFSETQRNKGNFPGRFSGRQFSNSRSEMNVSTLELGDSALYLCASSPGLGSYGYTFGSGTRLTVV.